There are a few counts of the clone carrying this T cell receptor beta chain. Its cognate antigen is unknown. The study ran its PCR with 60 Vbeta and 13 Jbeta primers. Generated by immunoSEQ multiplex PCR, the TCRdb table keeps only in-frame clones and is missing some. The data contain some 200,000 clones, just under 70% of them singletons. The data derive from a study of cytomegalovirus exposure and HLA in healthy donors. Germline V gene data show CDR1 as SGHTA and CDR2 as FQGNSA. CDR3 size: 14 residues. Trimming cost V 1 base and J 3 bases, with 8 bases left between them. The study's findings and limits: An analysis done earlier found most TCR beta V segments productive about 87% or about 30% of the time. From TCR beta sequences, most subjects' HLA-A and HLA-B alleles were reportedly predicted accurately. Reports indicated that the classifier achieved high specificity and sensitivity in diagnosing cytomegalovirus status.

The chain employs TRBV7-2 and TRBJ2-3; maybe TRBD2 (6 bases). The clonotype was recovered from a man aged 35 to 55 in good health and CMV-seropositive. The sample taken for sequencing was PBMCs. The CDR3 loop is CASSLDLATDTQYF. The CDR3 DNA reads TGTGCCAGCAGCTTAGACCTAGCGACAGATACGCAGTATTTT.